The sequence of this TCR beta chain was determined in a study of T cell repertoires in cytomegalovirus infection. Each CDR3 protein gets one entry after TCRdb re-called the reads with MiXCR. The repertoire holds under 200,000 distinct CDR3 sequences, over 25% seen once, with under 35% in the top ten. The germline CDR1 and CDR2 sequences are SGHTA and FQGNSA. V shed 1 base and J shed 1 base, with 13 bases lying between them. There are 16 residues in the CDR3. In this sample, this clonotype turned up many times. Sequencing was performed on PBMCs. The clonotype comes from a human donor in good health (CMV status not recorded). Some clones in this sample may be carry-over from other donors' samples. The chain carries TRBV7-2 and TRBJ1-1; tentatively, D is TRBD1 (5 bases). The CDR3 region has the DNA TGTGCCAGCAGCTTAGGGTTAACAGGACCGAACACTGAAGCTTTCTTT. Translated: CASSLGLTGPNTEAFF.